This TCR beta chain was observed in a study of blood T cell repertoires in COVID-19. Overall study context: Samples came from the United States, Italy and Spain, spanning acute and convalescent COVID-19. PBMCs, B-cell-depleted T cells, or T cells provided the cDNA or gDNA that made up the material.

How the authors handled the data: Reference gene primers were amplified, and this amplification served to estimate nucleated cell counts. Using immunoSEQ multiplex PCR, the repertoire was profiled, and TCRdb retains in-frame clones only, with some absent. V and J calls and clone size are those listed in that table; D and trimming were worked out from the DNA. The repertoire holds 150,000 to 200,000 clones, with more than 75% as singletons. Germline CDR1 and CDR2: MGHRA and YSYEKL. The junction had 5 bases not matched to a gene; V was cut back by 1 base and J by 0 bases. The CDR3 runs 16 residues. One Seattle source followed patients from active infection through their disease course.

The clonotype originates from a man in his late teens or twenties with COVID-19, enrolled during active disease. The chain is built from TRBV4-1 and TRBJ2-5, with 7 bases fitting TRBD2. Sequencing was carried out using peripheral blood. CDR3 bases: TGCGCCAGCAGCCAAGTTCAACTAGCGAACCAAGAGACCCAGTACTTC. Its translation is CASSQVQLANQETQYF.